This TCR beta chain was found in a study of cytomegalovirus exposure and HLA in healthy donors. Overall study context: In terms of ancestry, the Caucasian-associated cluster contained around 79% of the approximately 380 genotyped donors.

Study outcomes and limitations: Later analysis showed most CMV-associated TCR beta chains appearing HLA-restricted.

The sample holds a few counts of this clone. Antigen: not known. This CDR3 is 16 amino acids long. J was trimmed by 1 base and V by 1 base; bases with no gene match: 4. Germline-derived CDR1 and CDR2 are MGHRA and YSYEKL. The PCR ran on 60 Vbeta and 13 Jbeta primers. Assay: immunoSEQ multiplex PCR; the TCRdb copy retains only in-frame clones and omits some. Altogether some 54,000 clones are present, around 80% being singletons, with the ten largest covering 5.5% to 7%. The TCR comes from a male donor in good health and CMV-seronegative. Sequencing was carried out using PBMCs. V gene TRBV4-1 combines with J gene TRBJ1-2, with TRBD1 matching 9 bases. The CDR3 DNA sequence: TGCGCCAGCAGCCAAGGGGACAGGGTCATTAACTATGGCTACACCTTC. Translation gives CASSQGDRVINYGYTF.